The rows below give T cell receptor beta chains drawn from one sample of a study of OX40 agonist ivuxolimab in advanced cancers. Assay used: immunoSEQ multiplex PCR; TCRdb lists only in-frame clones, some missing. Among approximately 23,000 clones, just under 85% were seen once, and the ten largest hold over 50%. The sequencing here drew on CD4+ or CD8+ T cells sorted from blood, taken in a trial of the OX40 agonist ivuxolimab. The receptors here all came from an adult with an advanced solid tumor such as melanoma, head and neck, liver or kidney cancer. CDR3s include the opening cysteine and the closing phenylalanine or tryptophan. Each record gives: V gene, clone size, D gene, J gene, CDR3 protein, CDR3 DNA. A D gene is named only where the DNA matches it firmly. Only part of the rows carry a size: once, few, many, or a class if the clone is expanded.

V gene: TRBV19
clone size: .
D gene: TRBD2
J gene: TRBJ2-7
CDR3 protein: CASSPTGGSYEQYF
CDR3 DNA: TGTGCCAGTAGTCCGACGGGGGGGAGCTACGAGCAGTACTTC

V gene: TRBV7-2
clone size: .
D gene: .
J gene: TRBJ1-1
CDR3 protein: CASSSWTVPEAFF
CDR3 DNA: TGTGCCAGCAGCTCTTGGACGGTACCTGAAGCTTTCTTT

V gene: TRBV28
clone size: .
D gene: TRBD1
J gene: TRBJ2-1
CDR3 protein: CASSFPGQGEYDGSYNEQFF
CDR3 DNA: TGTGCCAGCAGTTTTCCGGGACAGGGAGAATATGATGGCTCCTACAATGAGCAGTTCTTC

V gene: TRBV7-2
clone size: few
D gene: .
J gene: TRBJ2-3
CDR3 protein: CASSLLQKDTQYF
CDR3 DNA: TGTGCCAGCAGCTTACTACAAAAAGATACGCAGTATTTT

V gene: TRBV15
clone size: .
D gene: .
J gene: TRBJ2-5
CDR3 protein: CATRGTDVAETQYF
CDR3 DNA: TGTGCCACCAGAGGTACCGACGTGGCGGAGACCCAGTACTTC

V gene: TRBV6-6
clone size: .
D gene: .
J gene: TRBJ1-6
CDR3 protein: CASAGSVRWNSPLHF
CDR3 DNA: TGTGCCAGCGCAGGGTCCGTTCGTTGGAATTCACCCCTCCACTTT

V gene: TRBV23-1
clone size: .
D gene: .
J gene: TRBJ1-4
CDR3 protein: CASSQPKGAPEKLFF
CDR3 DNA: TGCGCCAGCAGTCAACCTAAGGGCGCCCCTGAAAAACTGTTTTTT

V gene: TRBV30
clone size: .
D gene: .
J gene: TRBJ1-5
CDR3 protein: CAWSTGQGADQPQHF
CDR3 DNA: TGTGCCTGGAGTACAGGACAAGGGGCAGACCAGCCCCAGCATTTT

V gene: TRBV29-1
clone size: .
D gene: TRBD1
J gene: TRBJ2-1
CDR3 protein: CSFSGAGQGVINYNEQFF
CDR3 DNA: TGCAGCTTCTCAGGGGCGGGACAGGGGGTCATAAACTACAATGAGCAGTTCTTC

V gene: TRBV7-9
clone size: .
D gene: .
J gene: TRBJ1-4
CDR3 protein: CASSFGGDIGGEKLFF
CDR3 DNA: TGTGCCAGCAGCTTCGGTGGGGACATAGGGGGTGAAAAACTGTTTTTT

V gene: TRBV28
clone size: .
D gene: .
J gene: TRBJ2-3
CDR3 protein: CASSTPRGARTDTQYF
CDR3 DNA: TGTGCCAGCAGTACCCCACGGGGGGCCCGCACAGATACGCAGTATTTT

V gene: TRBV28
clone size: few
D gene: .
J gene: TRBJ2-7
CDR3 protein: CASSLGRGPYEQYF
CDR3 DNA: TGTGCCAGCAGTTTGGGCAGGGGACCCTACGAGCAGTACTTC

V gene: TRBV7-4
clone size: .
D gene: TRBD1
J gene: TRBJ2-7
CDR3 protein: CASSFPGTGLHEQYF
CDR3 DNA: TGTGCCAGCAGCTTCCCGGGGACAGGGCTCCACGAGCAGTACTTC

V gene: TRBV16
clone size: .
D gene: .
J gene: TRBJ1-5
CDR3 protein: CASSRRGSPQPQHF
CDR3 DNA: TGTGCCAGCAGCCGACGGGGGTCCCCCCAGCCCCAGCATTTT

V gene: TRBV6-4
clone size: .
D gene: .
J gene: TRBJ2-1
CDR3 protein: CASSDSYNEQFF
CDR3 DNA: TGTGCCAGCAGTGACTCCTACAATGAGCAGTTCTTC

V gene: TRBV6-1
clone size: .
D gene: TRBD1
J gene: TRBJ1-3
CDR3 protein: CATTTGDSGNTIYF
CDR3 DNA: TGTGCCACCACGACAGGGGACTCTGGAAACACCATATATTTT

V gene: TRBV29-1
clone size: .
D gene: .
J gene: TRBJ2-7
CDR3 protein: CSAADSGSYEQYF
CDR3 DNA: TGCAGCGCCGCGGACAGCGGCTCCTACGAGCAGTACTTC

V gene: TRBV7-8
clone size: .
D gene: TRBD1
J gene: TRBJ1-5
CDR3 protein: CASSNRGTNQPQHF
CDR3 DNA: TGTGCCAGCAGTAACAGGGGAACCAATCAGCCCCAGCATTTT

V gene: TRBV5-4
clone size: .
D gene: TRBD2
J gene: TRBJ2-5
CDR3 protein: CASTIVTSGGLSQYF
CDR3 DNA: TGTGCCAGCACCATCGTGACTAGCGGGGGGTTGTCCCAGTACTTC

V gene: TRBV9
clone size: .
D gene: .
J gene: TRBJ2-3
CDR3 protein: CASSVGTANPHTDTQYF
CDR3 DNA: TGTGCCAGCAGCGTAGGCACAGCCAACCCCCACACAGATACGCAGTATTTT

V gene: TRBV4-3
clone size: .
D gene: TRBD1
J gene: TRBJ2-7
CDR3 protein: CASSPGTGGYEQYF
CDR3 DNA: TGCGCCAGCAGCCCCGGGACAGGGGGCTACGAGCAGTACTTC

V gene: TRBV7-6
clone size: few
D gene: .
J gene: TRBJ2-5
CDR3 protein: CASSLAETQYF
CDR3 DNA: TGTGCCAGCAGCTTGGCAGAGACCCAGTACTTC

V gene: TRBV23-1
clone size: .
D gene: TRBD1
J gene: TRBJ2-7
CDR3 protein: CASSLHPGQYSYEQYF
CDR3 DNA: TGCGCCAGCAGTCTACATCCGGGACAGTACTCCTACGAGCAGTACTTC

V gene: TRBV9
clone size: once
D gene: .
J gene: TRBJ2-3
CDR3 protein: CASSEAGLDTQYF
CDR3 DNA: TGTGCCAGCAGCGAGGCGGGGTTAGATACGCAGTATTTT

V gene: TRBV27
clone size: once
D gene: .
J gene: TRBJ2-1
CDR3 protein: CASSITRVNNYNEQFF
CDR3 DNA: TGTGCCAGCAGTATAACCAGGGTGAATAATTACAATGAGCAGTTCTTC

V gene: TRBV5-4
clone size: .
D gene: TRBD1
J gene: TRBJ1-5
CDR3 protein: CASSFDRGEYQPQHF
CDR3 DNA: TGTGCCAGCAGCTTCGACAGGGGGGAATATCAGCCCCAGCATTTT

V gene: TRBV6-5
clone size: .
D gene: .
J gene: TRBJ2-7
CDR3 protein: CASSYSGEHYEQYF
CDR3 DNA: TGTGCCAGCAGTTACTCGGGTGAACACTACGAGCAGTACTTC

V gene: TRBV6-6
clone size: .
D gene: TRBD2
J gene: TRBJ2-5
CDR3 protein: CASSPGGEETQYF
CDR3 DNA: TGTGCCAGCAGCCCCGGGGGGGAGGAGACCCAGTACTTC

V gene: TRBV19
clone size: .
D gene: TRBD1
J gene: TRBJ2-7
CDR3 protein: CASSPTGGIHEQYF
CDR3 DNA: TGTGCCAGTAGCCCCACAGGGGGGATTCACGAGCAGTACTTC

V gene: TRBV7-9
clone size: .
D gene: .
J gene: TRBJ2-3
CDR3 protein: CASSPAYEDTQYF
CDR3 DNA: TGTGCCAGCAGCCCCGCCTACGAAGATACGCAGTATTTT

V gene: TRBV7-9
clone size: .
D gene: .
J gene: TRBJ2-7
CDR3 protein: CASSPLPGTRGAGEQYF
CDR3 DNA: TGTGCCAGCAGCCCCCTACCAGGGACCCGAGGGGCGGGCGAGCAGTACTTC

V gene: TRBV29-1
clone size: .
D gene: TRBD1
J gene: TRBJ2-7
CDR3 protein: CSVGRPGQGVPYEQYF
CDR3 DNA: TGCAGCGTGGGGCGTCCGGGACAGGGGGTTCCCTACGAGCAGTACTTC

V gene: TRBV27
clone size: .
D gene: TRBD2
J gene: TRBJ2-5
CDR3 protein: CASSTGGGDETQYF
CDR3 DNA: TGTGCCAGCAGCACGGGCGGGGGGGATGAGACCCAGTACTTC

V gene: TRBV28
clone size: .
D gene: .
J gene: TRBJ1-1
CDR3 protein: CASSVRVTEAFF
CDR3 DNA: TGTGCCAGCAGCGTGAGGGTCACTGAAGCTTTCTTT

V gene: TRBV27
clone size: once
D gene: .
J gene: TRBJ1-5
CDR3 protein: CASRPYAAYSNQPQHF
CDR3 DNA: TGTGCCAGCAGACCGTATGCGGCTTATAGCAATCAGCCCCAGCATTTT

V gene: TRBV5-1
clone size: once
D gene: TRBD1
J gene: TRBJ2-7
CDR3 protein: CASSFGTGVYEQYF
CDR3 DNA: TGCGCCAGCAGCTTCGGGACAGGAGTCTACGAGCAGTACTTC

V gene: TRBV19
clone size: .
D gene: .
J gene: TRBJ2-2
CDR3 protein: CASTWAVNTGELFF
CDR3 DNA: TGTGCCAGTACCTGGGCCGTGAACACCGGGGAGCTGTTTTTT

V gene: TRBV9
clone size: .
D gene: .
J gene: TRBJ2-7
CDR3 protein: CASSVGDYEQYF
CDR3 DNA: TGTGCCAGCAGCGTAGGTGACTACGAGCAGTACTTC

V gene: TRBV4-1
clone size: once
D gene: .
J gene: TRBJ1-6
CDR3 protein: CASSPRTDYNSPLHF
CDR3 DNA: TGCGCCAGCAGCCCCCGGACCGATTATAATTCACCCCTCCACTTT

V gene: TRBV10-3
clone size: few
D gene: TRBD1
J gene: TRBJ1-1
CDR3 protein: CAISEPWTGDTEAFF
CDR3 DNA: TGTGCCATCAGTGAGCCCTGGACAGGGGACACTGAAGCTTTCTTT

V gene: TRBV28
clone size: .
D gene: .
J gene: TRBJ1-4
CDR3 protein: CASSLYREYNEKLFF
CDR3 DNA: TGTGCCAGCAGTCTTTACAGGGAGTATAATGAAAAACTGTTTTTT

V gene: TRBV29-1
clone size: .
D gene: TRBD1
J gene: TRBJ2-7
CDR3 protein: CSVLTGTGDEQYF
CDR3 DNA: TGCAGCGTACTTACCGGGACAGGGGACGAGCAGTACTTC

V gene: TRBV19
clone size: .
D gene: .
J gene: TRBJ1-6
CDR3 protein: CASSIVPQGNSPLHF
CDR3 DNA: TGTGCCAGTAGTATAGTCCCACAGGGTAACTCACCCCTCCACTTT

V gene: TRBV9
clone size: .
D gene: .
J gene: TRBJ1-2
CDR3 protein: CASSHPRGTSNYGYTF
CDR3 DNA: TGTGCCAGCAGCCACCCCCGGGGAACCTCTAACTATGGCTACACCTTC

V gene: TRBV19
clone size: .
D gene: TRBD2
J gene: TRBJ2-5
CDR3 protein: CASSTSGGTTEETQYF
CDR3 DNA: TGTGCCAGTAGTACCTCGGGGGGGACTACCGAAGAGACCCAGTACTTC

V gene: TRBV19
clone size: large
D gene: .
J gene: TRBJ2-7
CDR3 protein: CASSIFGEQYF
CDR3 DNA: TGTGCCAGTAGTATTTTTGGGGAGCAGTACTTC

V gene: TRBV7-9
clone size: .
D gene: .
J gene: TRBJ1-1
CDR3 protein: CASSKGGVAEAFF
CDR3 DNA: TGTGCCAGCAGCAAAGGGGGTGTCGCTGAAGCTTTCTTT

V gene: TRBV19
clone size: .
D gene: .
J gene: TRBJ1-2
CDR3 protein: CASNPWEGTDYGYTF
CDR3 DNA: TGTGCCAGTAACCCATGGGAGGGGACGGACTATGGCTACACCTTC

V gene: TRBV13
clone size: .
D gene: TRBD1
J gene: TRBJ2-3
CDR3 protein: CASSVGTAQASDTQYF
CDR3 DNA: TGTGCCAGCAGCGTCGGGACAGCACAAGCTTCGGATACGCAGTATTTT

V gene: TRBV28
clone size: .
D gene: .
J gene: TRBJ2-1
CDR3 protein: CASSWRGPYNEQFF
CDR3 DNA: TGTGCCAGCAGTTGGCGGGGACCCTACAATGAGCAGTTCTTC

V gene: TRBV6-1
clone size: few
D gene: .
J gene: TRBJ2-1
CDR3 protein: CASTTYFNEQFF
CDR3 DNA: TGTGCCAGCACGACATATTTCAATGAGCAGTTCTTC

V gene: TRBV27
clone size: .
D gene: .
J gene: TRBJ1-2
CDR3 protein: CASSLAGTGIYGYTF
CDR3 DNA: TGTGCCAGCAGTTTAGCCGGGACGGGGATCTATGGCTACACCTTC

V gene: TRBV19
clone size: .
D gene: TRBD1
J gene: TRBJ1-4
CDR3 protein: CASKITGGATNEKLFF
CDR3 DNA: TGTGCCAGCAAAATTACAGGGGGGGCAACTAATGAAAAACTGTTTTTT

V gene: TRBV9
clone size: .
D gene: TRBD2
J gene: TRBJ2-1
CDR3 protein: CASSEGGGGAWEQFF
CDR3 DNA: TGTGCCAGCAGCGAGGGTGGCGGGGGGGCCTGGGAGCAGTTCTTC

V gene: TRBV4-1
clone size: .
D gene: TRBD1
J gene: TRBJ1-1
CDR3 protein: CASSQVGGTVNTEAFF
CDR3 DNA: TGCGCCAGCAGCCAAGTCGGTGGGACAGTGAACACTGAAGCTTTCTTT